These T cell receptor beta chains were read from a single sample in a study of cytomegalovirus exposure and HLA in healthy donors. The repertoire was sequenced with immunoSEQ multiplex PCR; TCRdb's copy has only in-frame clones and lacks some. The sample holds a few hundred thousand clones, over 75% seen once. The sample comprised PBMCs. The receptor source for this set is a woman in her twenties or thirties in good health and CMV-seronegative. The CDR3 runs from the conserved cysteine through the conserved F or W. The order of the fields is V gene, J gene, D gene, clone size, CDR3 DNA, CDR3 protein. The D gene is left open where the match is weak. For some rows the clone size is stated as once, few or many, or as a class when expanded; others skip it.

v_call: TRBV9
j_call: TRBJ2-7
d_call: TRBD1
clone_size: -
cdr3_nt: TGTGCCAGCAGCGTAGTAGGACAGGGTGACGAGCAGTACTTC
cdr3_aa: CASSVVGQGDEQYF

v_call: TRBV5-4
j_call: TRBJ2-5
d_call: TRBD1
clone_size: -
cdr3_nt: TGTGCCAGCAGCTTGGAAGGGGGCTGGGAGACCCAGTACTTC
cdr3_aa: CASSLEGGWETQYF

v_call: TRBV2
j_call: TRBJ1-5
d_call: TRBD1
clone_size: -
cdr3_nt: TGTGCCAGCAGTGAATTCCGGACAGGAAATCAGCCCCAGCATTTT
cdr3_aa: CASSEFRTGNQPQHF

v_call: TRBV27
j_call: TRBJ2-7
d_call: -
clone_size: -
cdr3_nt: TGTGCCAGCAGTTTTAGAGCGACCCCTTCAAGGAACGAGCAGTACTTC
cdr3_aa: CASSFRATPSRNEQYF

v_call: TRBV27
j_call: TRBJ2-1
d_call: -
clone_size: -
cdr3_nt: TGTGCCAGCAGTTTGGGGTTCGTGGCGGGCTTGGAGCAGTTCTTC
cdr3_aa: CASSLGFVAGLEQFF

v_call: TRBV5-1
j_call: TRBJ2-7
d_call: -
clone_size: -
cdr3_nt: TGCGCCAGCAGCTTGGCAGGGGTGGGCTACGAGCAGTACTTC
cdr3_aa: CASSLAGVGYEQYF

v_call: TRBV6-1
j_call: TRBJ1-2
d_call: -
clone_size: -
cdr3_nt: TGTGCCAGCAGTGGCCGGTGGGGGGACTTTAACTATGGCTACACCTTC
cdr3_aa: CASSGRWGDFNYGYTF

v_call: TRBV29-1
j_call: TRBJ2-3
d_call: TRBD2
clone_size: -
cdr3_nt: TGCAGCGTTGGGGGGACTAGCGGGGGGGCTCGCACAGATACGCAGTATTTT
cdr3_aa: CSVGGTSGGARTDTQYF

v_call: TRBV30
j_call: TRBJ1-5
d_call: -
clone_size: -
cdr3_nt: TGTGCCTGGAGTGTAACCGGGAGCAATCAGCCCCAGCATTTT
cdr3_aa: CAWSVTGSNQPQHF

v_call: TRBV10-3
j_call: TRBJ2-1
d_call: TRBD1
clone_size: -
cdr3_nt: TGTGCCATCAGTGAGGGACAGGGGGTTAGAAATGAGCAGTTCTTC
cdr3_aa: CAISEGQGVRNEQFF

v_call: TRBV2
j_call: TRBJ2-2
d_call: -
clone_size: -
cdr3_nt: TGTGCCAGCAATCAGGGTAGGGTCACCGGGGAGCTGTTTTTT
cdr3_aa: CASNQGRVTGELFF

v_call: TRBV28
j_call: TRBJ1-1
d_call: -
clone_size: -
cdr3_nt: TGTGCCAGCAGTTTATTTAGCACTGAAGCTTTCTTT
cdr3_aa: CASSLFSTEAFF

v_call: TRBV5-1
j_call: TRBJ2-5
d_call: TRBD1
clone_size: -
cdr3_nt: TGCGCCAGCAGCCCCGGGACAGCGCAAGAGACCCAGTACTTC
cdr3_aa: CASSPGTAQETQYF

v_call: TRBV19
j_call: TRBJ1-5
d_call: -
clone_size: -
cdr3_nt: TGTGCCAGTAGTATGGGCAGAGTGGCAGATCAGCCCCAGCATTTT
cdr3_aa: CASSMGRVADQPQHF

v_call: TRBV19
j_call: TRBJ1-5
d_call: -
clone_size: once
cdr3_nt: TGTGCCAGTAGTCTGGTCGGGGGTGACCAGCCCCAGCATTTT
cdr3_aa: CASSLVGGDQPQHF

v_call: TRBV18
j_call: TRBJ1-2
d_call: TRBD1
clone_size: -
cdr3_nt: TGTGCCAGCTCACCGAGACAGGGGGCTGATGGCTACACCTTC
cdr3_aa: CASSPRQGADGYTF

v_call: TRBV5-1
j_call: TRBJ2-7
d_call: TRBD1
clone_size: -
cdr3_nt: TGCGCCAGCAGCGCCGGGACAGGGGGAGTTTCCCCTTTTCGGGAGCAGTACTTC
cdr3_aa: CASSAGTGGVSPFREQYF

v_call: TRBV6-1
j_call: TRBJ2-2
d_call: -
clone_size: -
cdr3_nt: TGTGCCAGCAGGCAAGCAGCGACCGGGGAGCTGTTTTTT
cdr3_aa: CASRQAATGELFF

v_call: TRBV30
j_call: TRBJ2-3
d_call: -
clone_size: few
cdr3_nt: TGTGCCTGGAGTGGAGGCGAGGTGATGTCGCAGTATTTT
cdr3_aa: CAWSGGEVMSQYF

v_call: TRBV2
j_call: TRBJ1-2
d_call: TRBD1
clone_size: few
cdr3_nt: TGTGCCAGCATTCCCTCACTGGACAGGCTCAACTATGGCTACACCTTC
cdr3_aa: CASIPSLDRLNYGYTF

v_call: TRBV7-6
j_call: TRBJ2-7
d_call: TRBD2
clone_size: -
cdr3_nt: TGTGCCAGCAGCTCCCGGGGGGGTGGCGAGCAGTACTTC
cdr3_aa: CASSSRGGGEQYF

v_call: TRBV5-1
j_call: TRBJ2-5
d_call: TRBD2
clone_size: -
cdr3_nt: TGCGCCAGCAGCTTGGTGAGCGGGGGGGAAGCTCAGTACTTC
cdr3_aa: CASSLVSGGEAQYF

v_call: TRBV15
j_call: TRBJ2-1
d_call: -
clone_size: -
cdr3_nt: TGTGCCACCAGCAGAGTGGCCACCTTAGCAGGGGTCAATGAGCAGTTCTTC
cdr3_aa: CATSRVATLAGVNEQFF

v_call: TRBV9
j_call: TRBJ2-7
d_call: TRBD2
clone_size: -
cdr3_nt: TGTGCCAGCAGCGTAGCGGCCGGGAGGGCCCCCGAGCAGTACTTC
cdr3_aa: CASSVAAGRAPEQYF

v_call: TRBV15
j_call: TRBJ1-3
d_call: -
clone_size: -
cdr3_nt: TGTGCCACCAGCAGAGATCGGGGGGGTGCTGGAAACACCATATATTTT
cdr3_aa: CATSRDRGGAGNTIYF

v_call: TRBV2
j_call: TRBJ2-5
d_call: -
clone_size: -
cdr3_nt: TGTGCCAGCAGTGAAGCGTTGGCGGGACAAGAGACCCAGTACTTC
cdr3_aa: CASSEALAGQETQYF

v_call: TRBV27
j_call: TRBJ2-7
d_call: TRBD2
clone_size: -
cdr3_nt: TGTGCCAGCAGTTCCCCGGGAGGAGTTCGCGAGCAGTACTTC
cdr3_aa: CASSSPGGVREQYF

v_call: TRBV28
j_call: TRBJ2-3
d_call: TRBD2
clone_size: -
cdr3_nt: TGTGCCAGCAGTTTTTGGGTAGCGGGAGCAGATACGCAGTATTTT
cdr3_aa: CASSFWVAGADTQYF

v_call: TRBV30
j_call: TRBJ1-5
d_call: -
clone_size: -
cdr3_nt: TGTGCCTGGAGTGTATTAGGGGTTATAGGACAGCCCCAGCATTTT
cdr3_aa: CAWSVLGVIGQPQHF

v_call: TRBV5-4
j_call: TRBJ2-3
d_call: -
clone_size: few
cdr3_nt: TGTGCCAGCAGCTTGGCCGGCGGCACAACAGATACGCAGTATTTT
cdr3_aa: CASSLAGGTTDTQYF

v_call: TRBV19
j_call: TRBJ1-5
d_call: TRBD1
clone_size: -
cdr3_nt: TGTGCCAGTAGTTTCGTCCCCGGGACAGGGGGCCTACTTAATCAGCCCCAGCATTTT
cdr3_aa: CASSFVPGTGGLLNQPQHF

v_call: TRBV6-5
j_call: TRBJ1-1
d_call: -
clone_size: few
cdr3_nt: TGTGCCAGCAGCCGACGAGGGTTGAACACTGAAGCTTTCTTT
cdr3_aa: CASSRRGLNTEAFF

v_call: TRBV6-5
j_call: TRBJ2-3
d_call: TRBD1
clone_size: -
cdr3_nt: TGTGCCAGCAGTCCAGGGGGCGCAGATACGCAGTATTTT
cdr3_aa: CASSPGGADTQYF

v_call: TRBV19
j_call: TRBJ1-2
d_call: -
clone_size: -
cdr3_nt: TGTGCCAGTAGTCCCGACCCTGGGGGCCAGGGCTATGGCTACACCTTC
cdr3_aa: CASSPDPGGQGYGYTF

v_call: TRBV28
j_call: TRBJ2-1
d_call: -
clone_size: -
cdr3_nt: TGTGCCAGCAGTTTGTCGGGTTTTTGGGGAGGCTTCTACAATGAGCAGTTCTTC
cdr3_aa: CASSLSGFWGGFYNEQFF

v_call: TRBV2
j_call: TRBJ1-2
d_call: -
clone_size: -
cdr3_nt: TGTGCCACCTCGATCCAGGGTGGGGCTTTGAGGGGCTACACCTTC
cdr3_aa: CATSIQGGALRGYTF

v_call: TRBV28
j_call: TRBJ1-4
d_call: -
clone_size: once
cdr3_nt: TGTGCCAGCAGTTCCCCAGGAGGCCCCACTAATGAAAAACTGTTTTTT
cdr3_aa: CASSSPGGPTNEKLFF

v_call: TRBV9
j_call: TRBJ2-1
d_call: TRBD2
clone_size: -
cdr3_nt: TGTGCCAGCAGCGTTAGCGGGAATGAGCAGTTCTTC
cdr3_aa: CASSVSGNEQFF